Here is one T cell receptor beta chain with its context. This clonotype was counted many times. There is no known antigen for this receptor. No qualities accompany the bases; no much larger clone lies one base away. Trimming takes 2 bases from V and 3 bases from J, and the germline ends sit 6 bases apart. CDR1 and CDR2 (SGHDT, YYEEEE) derive from the germline V gene. There are 12 amino acids in the CDR3, from cysteine to phenylalanine inclusive. Solely the CDR3 DNA is kept, with 36 bases framed from the first base. Receptor libraries were prepared by 5' RACE. This sample was sequenced with an Illumina HiSeq 2000. Template switching introduced a universal primer binding site; the final cDNA contained a unique molecular identifier, enabling accurate counting of TCR cDNA molecules. Specific primers in the conserved constant-segment region were used to synthesize first-strand cDNA for the TCR alpha and beta chains. To control for contamination, every cDNA library was double barcoded, receiving both a SMART-Mk sample barcode and Illumina barcodes. TruSeq adapter sequences along with Illumina sample barcodes were introduced in two successive PCR steps. TCR alpha and beta cDNA libraries were sequenced on the Illumina HiSeq platform with custom primers. The study's processing was this. MiGEC processed the raw reads to extract unique molecular identifiers, while MiXCR was used to determine the CDR3 positions. For each individual, recombination models were inferred using an EM algorithm with the repgenHMM and IGoR tools. The analysis of shared clonotypes was done with the tcR package in R, with sharing normalized by the product of cloneset sizes. Out-of-frame nonproductive sequences were analyzed to study raw recombination free of thymic and clonal selection effects. In TCRdb, the public reads were trimmed at Q25 with fastp and aligned with MiXCR, with productive beta chains retained. Here each entry gathers all rows of one CDR3 protein and keeps the most common genes and DNA. None of the V and J calls come from the authors' own analysis; TCRdb made them. Recorded for this sample are about 690,000 distinct CDR3 sequences; roughly 6.2% of them occurred a single time. The ten largest clonotypes hold around 2% of the sample.

These data come from a study of identical twins listed by TCRdb under 2016. The study in broad terms: To test whether fetal clonotypes persist, the study used deep sequencing on TCR alpha and beta repertoires from monozygotic twins, unrelated adults of various ages, and cord blood. Replicate twin experiments were performed at different times using different library preparation protocols to rule out contamination. The paper as a whole reports these results and caveats: Fewer insertions were carried by abundant cord blood beta clonotypes, a similar but weaker trend appeared in young adult naive repertoires, and no such trend appeared in memory repertoires. Zero-insertion analyses could be partly confounded by invariant T cells such as MAIT and iNKT, although diverse VJ usage argued against such confounding for most clonotypes. Compared with coincidental sharing between unrelated individuals, out-of-frame TCR alpha sequences shared between twins had an excess of sequences with low generation probability. In monozygotic twins, recombination models systematically underestimated out-of-frame TCR alpha sharing, but the models matched the sharing seen between unrelated individuals. Excess twin sharing in beta out-of-frame sequences was weaker because fewer shared sequences lowered the signal-to-noise ratio. Because the same donors could not be followed over many years, the conclusions depended on cross-sectional statistical analysis.

Every donor in the study was a healthy Caucasian. Three unrelated non-twin adults were also sequenced: a male aged 18 to 30, a male aged 50 to 59 and a female aged 50 to 59. Miltenyi CD45RO+ enrichment and human naive T-cell isolation kits were used to isolate memory (CD45RO+) and naive T cells from PBMC. The receptor's source is a man aged 18 to 30 in good health. Material: naive T cells sorted from blood. Sample cell subset or site, as interpreted from the label and publication: cells isolated with a human naive T-cell isolation kit. The chain links TRBV5-6 with TRBJ2-7, with the D gene uncertain. The CDR3 reads CASSFTDYEQYF. The nucleotide sequence is given as TGTGCCAGCAGCTTTACAGACTACGAGCAGTACTTC.